This T cell receptor (beta chain) was captured by sequencing in a study of cytomegalovirus exposure and HLA in healthy donors (dated by TCRdb to about 2017). Study-level background: An earlier analysis of a few hundred of the donors reported 276 Gb of sequence data and 95 million to 120 million unique TCR beta sequences obtained from some 200 million T cells. In a later genetic analysis, genome-wide SNP genotypes for about three fifths of the roughly 670 donors were used, and that subset was treated as a discovery cohort. Four to six DR-DQ haplotypes were handled as single units for association and clustering, since linkage in the cohort was strong. Both class I and class II loci were covered by HLA typing, at four-digit resolution. The study profiled the T cell repertoires of about 720 subjects by immunosequencing and related them to cytomegalovirus serostatus. Every discovery cohort repertoire had been produced on one sequencing platform. To study patterns of TCR occurrence, a later analysis re-analyzed previously published TCR beta repertoires from 550 to 800 donors and added high-resolution HLA genotyping. An earlier analysis of fewer than 750 of the donors used high-throughput TCR beta sequencing to judge whether each TCR beta V gene segment behaved as functional or pseudogenic. Donor age, sex, ethnicity and CMV serostatus were compiled together with the repertoire data. Of the roughly 390 genotyped donors, roughly 76% were placed in the genetic ancestry cluster associated with self-reported Caucasian donors. The number of typed donors differed by locus: about 629-630 for A, B, C, DRB1 and DQB1; 522 for DQA1; roughly 600 for DPA1; and roughly 490 for DPB1. Rather than drawing on any new phenotypic data, the later analysis identified candidate immune exposures from TCR beta sequences and the way those sequences occurred across donors. In addition to the first cohort of approximately 650 subjects, a separate validation cohort of approximately 120 different subjects was used. To predict cytomegalovirus infection status, the study brought together high-throughput TCR immunosequencing, statistical association of individual TCRs with disease status, and machine learning. About 310 gigabases of sequencing data and approximately 93 million unique TCR sequences were included in an early release covering over 600 HLA-typed donors. Across 300 to 400 genotyped donors of the cohort, an average of roughly 200,000 unique TCR beta nucleotide sequences per donor were sequenced, and 15% to 20% of those sequences were non-productive. The study was designed to test whether signatures of past pathogen exposure could be identified by cataloging public T cell receptors. The study at large found these results: According to a later analysis, most CMV-associated TCR beta chains appeared to be HLA-restricted, and the HLA associations seemed to be driven largely by CMV exposure. In this cohort, only TCR beta chains were sequenced, and detectable features were limited by the absence of alpha or paired-chain data. According to a later genetic analysis, donors in an Asian-associated ancestry cluster had fewer N-insertions in productive TCRs than the approximately 670-donor mean. Because counts were too low, 15 to 20 rarely observed V segments, including chromosome 9 orphons, were excluded from the earlier analysis of 587 of the donors. When HLA alleles, especially DR and DQ, strongly co-occurred, attributing TCR associations to individual alleles was difficult. A later genetic analysis associated a missense DCLRE1C variant with V-gene and J-gene trimming of TCR beta chains, and an independent cohort replicated the association. A cluster of highly shared sequence variants was judged likely to represent a technical artifact of the sequencing pipeline. Linkage disequilibrium might explain the correlated functional status among segregating V segments, but an unknown experimental factor could not be excluded. A further reported finding was that TCR beta sequences accurately predicted the HLA-A and HLA-B alleles for most subjects in the first cohort. The study gave a list of 150 to 200 TCR beta chains associated with cytomegalovirus. Broadly in line with IMGT annotations, most TCR beta V segments showed up in productive rearrangements about 87% or about 30% of the time in an earlier analysis of several hundred of the donors. In a later analysis, several top co-occurrence clusters were reported to appear linked to parvovirus B19, influenza, CMV and Epstein-Barr virus. In a later analysis, HLA-associated TCR beta chains showed more clonal expansion and lower generation probabilities than non-associated chains that were equally common. Because HLA typing was missing for some donors at each locus, association tests included only the typed subset. Across donors, most TCR sequences were observed very rarely, whereas some public TCRs were present in many individuals. Presence/absence analyses assumed roughly uniform sequencing depth across donors, an assumption that may not hold. Some IMGT-functional V segments, including TRBV6-2 and TRBV6-3, could not be told apart with the 87-base-pair reads, so those segments were excluded. Cytomegalovirus status was reported to be diagnosed by the classifier with high specificity and sensitivity in both the original and validation cohorts. At a false discovery rate of 0.05, a later analysis linked about 17,000 TCR beta sequences to specific HLA alleles. The authors suggested that the approach could potentially be extended to other disease states and immunological phenotypes. Immune exposure information for the cohort was limited to CMV serostatus. In vitro tests confirmed that a few of the cytomegalovirus-associated TCR beta chains recognize cytomegalovirus antigens. A later analysis found that TCR association rates varied across HLA loci, with DRB1 alleles showing the most associated TCRs and HLA-C alleles the fewest.

In total, 600 or so healthy bone marrow donors made up the cohort. At the time of sampling, all cohort members were nominally healthy, though unrecorded immune exposures were likely present. The donor tested CMV seronegative and was one of the 352 seronegative cohort members. Every donor gave a peripheral blood sample, and the peripheral blood mononuclear cells from that sample were used for TCR beta sequencing. The Qiagen DNeasy Blood Extraction Kit was used to extract genomic DNA from the blood cell samples. Via the germline V gene, CDR1 is LGHNA and CDR2 YNFKEQ. The CDR3 runs 16 amino acids, cysteine and phenylalanine included. Only CDR3 DNA remains: 48 bases, in frame from the first base. Trimming takes 4 bases off V and 0 bases off J; junction bases not matched to a gene: 6. Library preparation employed the immunoSEQ multiplex PCR assay. The multiplex PCR relied on a mix of 60 forward primers for TCR Vbeta segments and 13 reverse primers for TCR Jbeta segments. The CDR3 region of rearranged TCR beta genes was amplified from genomic DNA with a multiplex PCR assay. The amplified TCR beta libraries were sequenced on the Illumina HiSeq System as 87-base-pair reads. Regarding the original processing steps: A later analysis counted tens of millions of unique TCR beta chains across the 550 to 750 repertoires, and around 9.9 million of these chains were shared by at least two donors. Raw reads were error-corrected and collapsed into unique sequences by a nearest-neighbor algorithm in which closely related sequences were merged to remove PCR and sequencing errors. V, D and J gene segments were assigned by aligning CDR3 sequences to IMGT reference sequences. For a sequence to be retained, a match of at least six nucleotides was required to both a V gene segment and a J gene segment. Rearrangements were called productive when the CDR3 lacked stop codons and stayed in frame with V and J; all others were non-productive. Following IMGT convention, CDR3 was defined as the stretch from the second conserved V-encoded cysteine to the conserved J-encoded phenylalanine. The earlier analysis of approximately 590 of the donors excluded any sequence lacking an unambiguous match to a single V gene segment. In an earlier analysis of approximately 590 of the donors, a V segment was called functional when productive rearrangements were above 56.7%, and segregating when the standard deviation between donors exceeded 5%. A statistical classification framework was developed to diagnose cytomegalovirus status using the catalog of TCR beta chain sequences. In a later analysis, V and J genes were assigned by comparing TCR nucleotide sequences against IMGT/GENE-DB human TR gene sequences. In a later analysis, CDR3 sequences and most-parsimonious VDJ recombination scenarios were assigned using the TCRdist pipeline. In a later analysis, each TCR beta chain was defined by its CDR3 amino acid sequence together with its V-gene family, and reads without a unique V-gene family were excluded. As a way to deal with suspected cross-contamination and a sequencing artifact, a later analysis dropped under 600 nucleotide sequences that were highly shared and had low generation probability. In a later analysis, a clonal expansion index for each public chain was calculated from normalized within-repertoire ranks of inferred template counts. In a later analysis, generation probabilities were computed with a VDJ recombination model fitted to out-of-frame rearrangements, and the resulting probabilities were checked against IGoR. Hypergeometric tests were used in a later analysis to score TCR-TCR, TCR-HLA and TCR-CMV co-occurrence, with a repertoire-size bias correction applied to the TCR pairs. A later analysis estimated false discovery rates by permuting HLA or CMV assignments 20 times. A later analysis grouped co-occurring TCRs with DBSCAN, adding TCRdist sequence similarity when clustering within HLA-allele-positive subsets. Co-occurrence clustering excluded repertoires with fewer than 30,000 or more than 120,000 public chains, plus five with anomalous nucleotide sharing. In TCRdb, the immuneACCESS table is reduced to in-frame sequences with V and J assigned. These tables do not hold every clone; where another copy was compared, an unresolved V gene accounts for under half, and the others remain unexplained. V, J and clone size reflect that table, while D and trimming were determined from the DNA. The sample profile shows some 130,000 clones; 75% to 90% of them were found once. Roughly 3% of the sample is held by the ten biggest clonotypes.

This clone occurred once. Its antigen target is currently unknown. Per-base qualities were not stored, and no clone one base away is much larger. The rearrangement combines TRBV4-2 with TRBJ2-1, and 7 bases in between align with TRBD2. Specimen: PBMCs. This clonotype was obtained from a male donor in good health and CMV-seronegative. The CDR3 has the sequence CASSLEASGSYNEQFF. DNA sequence: TGTGCCAGCAGCCTAGAGGCTAGCGGCTCCTACAATGAGCAGTTCTTC.